This TCR beta chain is drawn from a study of early T cells in non-severe SARS-CoV-2 infection. Study summary: Chains were not paired, and sequencing was done on bulk RNA from unsorted whole blood. Study-wide results and caveats: A preference for anti-spike CD8 responses marked VDJdb matching, which missed private and CD4 specificities.

This clonotype was observed many times. Its antigen remains unknown. As part of library construction, unique molecular identifiers were attached to individual cDNA molecules. TCRdb independently ran MiXCR on the 5' RACE reads; one entry per CDR3 protein. This table holds about 81,000 distinct CDR3 sequences, more than 5% found once. The germline V gene has CDR1 WSHSY and CDR2 SAAADI. V lost 6 bases and J lost 0; bases outside the gene matches: 6. The CDR3 is 15 amino acids. The source material was whole blood. The rearrangement uses TRBV10-2 and TRBJ2-7, with 9 positions matching TRBD2. The TCR sequence derives from an adult who was a healthcare worker with PCR-confirmed SARS-CoV-2 infection or an uninfected control (not recorded which). This CDR3 is CASRRTSASSYEQYF. The CDR3 DNA follows: TGCGCCAGCAGAAGGACTAGCGCGAGCTCCTACGAGCAGTACTTC.